This T cell receptor beta chain was sequenced for a study of vaccination effects on CD4 cells after COVID-19. Of note for this clone: Its antigen is not identified.

Data came from immunoSEQ multiplex PCR; TCRdb stores just in-frame clones and leaves some out. The sample has 45,000 to 55,000 clones; roughly three quarters are singletons. The culture ran for under eleven days, and then CD4+ T cells were isolated. Two-dose vaccination with either BNT162b2 or mRNA-1273 was given to the participants. The healthy vaccine recipients, who had no prior SARS-CoV-2 infection, showed negative nucleocapsid antibodies. Source: CD4+ T cells from PBMCs cultured without peptide, taken after COVID-19 vaccination. The TCR originated in a human donor who received a COVID-19 vaccine.

CDR3 sequence: CASSIFQGNQPQHF. For the CDR3, the DNA is TGTGCCAGTAGTATATTTCAGGGCAATCAGCCCCAGCATTTT. The rearrangement links TRBV19 to TRBJ1-5; D gene uncertain. The CDR3 totals 14 residues. V was clipped by 2 bases and J by 2 bases, with 7 bases between them. CDR1 and CDR2 from the germline V gene are LNHDA and SQIVND (reference sequence).